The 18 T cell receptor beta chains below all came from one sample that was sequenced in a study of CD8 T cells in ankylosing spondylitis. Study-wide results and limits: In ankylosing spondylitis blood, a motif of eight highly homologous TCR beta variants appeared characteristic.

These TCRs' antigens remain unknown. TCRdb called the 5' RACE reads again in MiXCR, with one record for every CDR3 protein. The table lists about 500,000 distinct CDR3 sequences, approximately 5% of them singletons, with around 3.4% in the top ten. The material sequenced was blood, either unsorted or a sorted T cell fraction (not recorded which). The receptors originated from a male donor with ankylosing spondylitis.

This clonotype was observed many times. CDR3 in DNA: TGTGCCAGCAGCTTCAACGGGGGCCCGACCTACGAGCAGTACTTC. Translation gives CASSFNGGPTYEQYF. J is TRBJ2-7 and V is TRBV7-2; perhaps D is TRBD1 or TRBD2 (6 bases each). Germline V CDR1 and CDR2: SGHTA, FQGNSA. V gave up 3 bases and J gave up 2 bases, with 14 bases separating them. This CDR3 has 15 residues.

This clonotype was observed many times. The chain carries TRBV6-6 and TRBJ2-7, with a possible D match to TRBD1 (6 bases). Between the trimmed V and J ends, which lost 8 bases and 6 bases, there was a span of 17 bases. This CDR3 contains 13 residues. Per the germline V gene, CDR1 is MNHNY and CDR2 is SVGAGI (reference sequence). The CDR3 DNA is TGTGCCAGCGGTTGGGGCAGGGGAGCCGAGCAGTACTTC. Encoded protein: CASGWGRGAEQYF.

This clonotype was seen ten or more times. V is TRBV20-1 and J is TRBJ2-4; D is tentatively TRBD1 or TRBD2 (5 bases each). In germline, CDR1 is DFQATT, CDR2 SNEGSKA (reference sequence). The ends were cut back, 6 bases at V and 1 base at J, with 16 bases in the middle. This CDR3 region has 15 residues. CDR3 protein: CSAETGGWAKNIQYF. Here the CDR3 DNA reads TGCAGTGCCGAAACAGGAGGATGGGCCAAAAACATTCAGTACTTC.

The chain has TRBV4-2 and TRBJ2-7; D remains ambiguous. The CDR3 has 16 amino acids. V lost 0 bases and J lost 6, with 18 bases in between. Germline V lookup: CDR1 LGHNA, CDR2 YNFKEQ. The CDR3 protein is CASSQEMSSGWVEQYF. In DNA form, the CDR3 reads TGTGCCAGCAGCCAAGAGATGTCCTCTGGTTGGGTCGAGCAGTACTTC.

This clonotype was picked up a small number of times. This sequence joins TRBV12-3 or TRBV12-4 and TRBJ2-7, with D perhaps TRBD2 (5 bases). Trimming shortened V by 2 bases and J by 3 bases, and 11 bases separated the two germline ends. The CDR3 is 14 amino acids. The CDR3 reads CASSLFGNRYEQYF. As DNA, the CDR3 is TGTGCCAGCAGTTTATTCGGGAACCGCTACGAGCAGTACTTC.

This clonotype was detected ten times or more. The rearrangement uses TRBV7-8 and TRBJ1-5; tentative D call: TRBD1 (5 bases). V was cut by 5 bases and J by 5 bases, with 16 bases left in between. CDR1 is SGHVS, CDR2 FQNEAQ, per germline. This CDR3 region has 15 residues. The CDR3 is CASSRVEGMDQPQHF. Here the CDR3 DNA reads TGTGCCAGCAGCCGGGTTGAGGGGATGGATCAGCCCCAGCATTTT.

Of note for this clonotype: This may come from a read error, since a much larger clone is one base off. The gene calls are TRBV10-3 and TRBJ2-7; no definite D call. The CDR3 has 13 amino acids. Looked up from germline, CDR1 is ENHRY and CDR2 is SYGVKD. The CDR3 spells CAIKFGMMYEQNF. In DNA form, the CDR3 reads TGTGCCATCAAGTTTGGGATGATGTACGAGCAGAACTTC.

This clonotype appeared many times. CDR3 sequence (DNA): TGCGCCAGCAGCTTGTACTTATACAATGAGCAGTTCTTC. It is translated as CASSLYLYNEQFF. The chain couples TRBV5-1 to TRBJ2-1; D gene uncertain. V lost 1 base to trimming and J lost 4 bases, with 6 bases between them. Germline CDR1 and CDR2: SGHRS and YFSETQ. The CDR3 runs 13 residues. Complete variable domain (other parts from reference TRBV5-1 and TRBJ2-1): KAGVTQTPRYLIKTRGQQVTLSCSPISGHRSVSWYQQTPGQGLQFLFEYFSETQRNKGNFPGRFSGRQFSNSRSEMNVSTLELGDSALYLCASSLYLYNEQFFGPGTRLTVL.

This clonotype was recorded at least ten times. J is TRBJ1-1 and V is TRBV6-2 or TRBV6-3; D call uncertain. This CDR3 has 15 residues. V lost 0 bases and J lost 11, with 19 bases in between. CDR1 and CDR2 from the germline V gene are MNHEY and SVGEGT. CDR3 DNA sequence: TGTGCCAGCAGTTACTCGAGTAGGGTCTCGGGGAAGGCTTTCTTT. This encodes CASSYSSRVSGKAFF.

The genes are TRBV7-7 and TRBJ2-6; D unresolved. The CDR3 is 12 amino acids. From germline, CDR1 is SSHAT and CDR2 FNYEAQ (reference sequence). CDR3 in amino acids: CATLSGANVLTF. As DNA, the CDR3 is TGTGCTACCCTATCCGGTGCCAACGTCCTGACTTTC.

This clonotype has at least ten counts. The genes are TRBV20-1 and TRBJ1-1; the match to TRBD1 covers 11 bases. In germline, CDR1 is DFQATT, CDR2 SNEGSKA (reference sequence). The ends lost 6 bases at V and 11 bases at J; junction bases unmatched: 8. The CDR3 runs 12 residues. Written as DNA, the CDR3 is TGCAGTGCCTCGGACAGGGGGCGTAATGCTTTCTTT. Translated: CSASDRGRNAFF.

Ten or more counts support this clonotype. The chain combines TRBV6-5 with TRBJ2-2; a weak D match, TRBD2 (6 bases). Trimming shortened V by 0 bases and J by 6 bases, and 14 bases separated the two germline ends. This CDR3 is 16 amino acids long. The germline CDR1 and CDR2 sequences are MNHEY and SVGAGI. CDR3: CASSYSRPGRSGELFF. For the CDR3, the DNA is TGTGCCAGCAGTTACTCCCGGCCAGGGAGGTCCGGGGAGCTGTTTTTT.

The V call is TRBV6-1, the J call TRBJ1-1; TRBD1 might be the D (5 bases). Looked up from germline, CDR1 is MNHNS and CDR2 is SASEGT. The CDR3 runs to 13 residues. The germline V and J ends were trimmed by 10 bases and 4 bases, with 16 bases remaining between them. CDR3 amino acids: CATLAPGGTEAFF. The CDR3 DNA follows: TGTGCCACCCTTGCTCCGGGGGGCACTGAAGCTTTCTTT.

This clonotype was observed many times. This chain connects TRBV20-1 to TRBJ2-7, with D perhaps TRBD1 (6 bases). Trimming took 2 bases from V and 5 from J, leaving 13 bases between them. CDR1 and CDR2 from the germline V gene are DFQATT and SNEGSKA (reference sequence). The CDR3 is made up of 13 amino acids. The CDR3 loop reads CSARTGSSHEQYF. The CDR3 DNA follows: TGCAGTGCTAGAACAGGGTCGTCCCACGAGCAGTACTTC.

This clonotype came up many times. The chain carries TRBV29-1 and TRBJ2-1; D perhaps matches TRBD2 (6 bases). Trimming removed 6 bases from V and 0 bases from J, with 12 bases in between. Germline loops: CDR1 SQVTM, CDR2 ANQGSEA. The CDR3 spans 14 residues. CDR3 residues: CSVSRGSSYNEQFF. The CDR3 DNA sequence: TGCAGCGTCTCGCGGGGAAGCTCCTACAATGAGCAGTTCTTC.

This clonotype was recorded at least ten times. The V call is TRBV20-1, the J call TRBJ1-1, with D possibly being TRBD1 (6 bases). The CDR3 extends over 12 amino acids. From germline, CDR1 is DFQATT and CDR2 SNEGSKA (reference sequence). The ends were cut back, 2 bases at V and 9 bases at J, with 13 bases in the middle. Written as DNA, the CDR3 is TGCAGTGCTAGAAGGGGGGCGGAACAAGCTTTCTTT. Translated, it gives CSARRGAEQAFF.

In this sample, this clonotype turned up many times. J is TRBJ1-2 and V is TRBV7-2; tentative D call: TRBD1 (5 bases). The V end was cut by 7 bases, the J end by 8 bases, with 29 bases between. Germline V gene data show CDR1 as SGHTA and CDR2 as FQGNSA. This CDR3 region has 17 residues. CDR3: CASIPSIPMRGVRGYTF. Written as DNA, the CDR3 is TGTGCCAGCATCCCTAGCATTCCAATGCGGGGGGTTAGAGGCTACACCTTC.

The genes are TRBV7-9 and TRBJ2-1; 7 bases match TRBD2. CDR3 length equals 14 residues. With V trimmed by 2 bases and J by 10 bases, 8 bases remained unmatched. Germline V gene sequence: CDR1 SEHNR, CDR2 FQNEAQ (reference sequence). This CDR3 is CASSLLSSGKEQFF. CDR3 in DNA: TGTGCCAGCAGCTTATTGTCTAGCGGCAAAGAGCAGTTCTTC.